Each of the 15 T cell receptor beta chains below was sequenced from the same sample in a study of cytomegalovirus exposure and HLA in healthy donors. 60 Vbeta and 13 Jbeta primers were used in PCR. The data were produced by immunoSEQ multiplex PCR, yet TCRdb's version contains in-frame clones alone and is incomplete. This sample has about 100,000 clones, with approximately 81% found just once. Sequencing input: PBMCs. The receptors shown here come from a woman in her seventies in good health and CMV-seropositive.

The chain employs TRBV7-9 and TRBJ2-1; 10 bases are shared with TRBD1. This CDR3 has 14 amino acids. With V trimmed by 5 bases and J by 4 bases, 2 bases remained unmatched. Germline CDR1 reads SEHNR; CDR2 reads FQNEAQ (reference sequence). The CDR3 DNA follows: TGTGCCAGCAGCCCGGGACAGGGGTACAATGAGCAGTTCTTC. This gives the protein CASSPGQGYNEQFF.

The chain has TRBV5-1 and TRBJ2-2, with D possibly TRBD1 on 6 matching bases. The CDR3 length is 14 residues. The ends were cut back, 6 bases at V and 3 bases at J, with 12 bases in the middle. The germline V gene has CDR1 SGHRS and CDR2 YFSETQ. The CDR3 DNA reads as TGCGCCAGCACCCGAAAGGGGGACACCGGGGAGCTGTTTTTT. Protein product: CASTRKGDTGELFF.

V and J are TRBV6-1 and TRBJ1-2; 9 bases align to TRBD1. Germline V gives CDR1 MNHNS, CDR2 SASEGT. V lost 0 bases to trimming and J lost 8 bases; unmatched junction nucleotides: 7. This CDR3 contains 15 residues. The DNA of the CDR3 is TGTGCCAGCAGTGAAGCGCTCGGGACAGGGCCCGGCTACACCTTC. Translating it yields CASSEALGTGPGYTF.

This chain joins TRBV5-8 and TRBJ2-5, with a weak D call TRBD1 (5 bases). This CDR3 is built from 11 residues. The germline gives CDR1 SGHTS, CDR2 YDEGEE. The ends were cut back, 4 bases at V and 7 bases at J, with 8 bases in the middle. DNA for the CDR3: TGTGCCAGCAGCCCCCAGGGGACCCAGTACTTC. Translation gives CASSPQGTQYF.

This rearrangement joins TRBV7-2 to TRBJ1-5, with 7 bases fitting TRBD1. Germline values: CDR1 SGHTA, CDR2 FQGNSA. With V trimmed by 7 bases and J by 5 bases, 8 bases remained unmatched. The CDR3 length is 14 residues. CDR3 in DNA: TGTGCCAGCACCCCGGACAGGATCTATCAGCCCCAGCATTTT. It specifies CASTPDRIYQPQHF.

The chain has TRBV28 and TRBJ1-2, with 8 bases lining up with TRBD1. V dropped 8 bases and J dropped 5; count of bases not matched to a gene: 13. Germline CDR1 and CDR2: MDHEN and SYDVKM. The CDR3 loop spans 15 amino acids. CDR3 sequence: CASHAGGRDAYGYTF. DNA of the CDR3: TGTGCCAGCCACGCAGGGGGCCGCGATGCGTATGGCTACACCTTC.

The gene calls are TRBV10-3 and TRBJ2-3, with 8 bases fitting TRBD1. Unmatched junction bases numbered 14, after V lost 6 bases and J lost 3 bases. This CDR3 region has 17 residues. Germline CDR1 and CDR2: ENHRY and SYGVKD. CDR3 protein: CAISKEAGQGRTDTQYF. The CDR3 DNA is TGTGCCATCAGCAAGGAGGCCGGACAGGGTAGAACAGATACGCAGTATTTT.

The V gene is TRBV10-1, the J gene TRBJ2-1, with 10 bases fitting TRBD2. In germline, CDR1 is WNHNN, CDR2 SYGVQD (reference sequence). The CDR3 has 14 amino acids. The V segment lost 4 bases and the J segment 6 bases; nucleotides outside the gene matches: 3. The CDR3 DNA reads TGCGCCAGCAGTGGGACTAGCGGCGCCAATGAGCAGTTCTTC. It yields the protein CASSGTSGANEQFF.

V and J are TRBV28 and TRBJ2-5; possible D gene TRBD2, 5 bases. Per germline, CDR1 MDHEN and CDR2 SYDVKM. V was trimmed by 5 bases and J by 3 bases, leaving 19 bases between them. CDR3 length: 16 amino acids. CDR3 sequence reads: CASSPPDGLGKETQYF. The CDR3 nucleotides read TGTGCCAGCAGTCCGCCCGACGGACTGGGGAAAGAGACCCAGTACTTC.

This clone was counted a few times. V usage is TRBV28 and J usage is TRBJ1-2, with unresolved D. CDR3 length: 13 residues. Germline assignment: CDR1 MDHEN and CDR2 SYDVKM. The V and J ends lost 6 bases and 0 bases respectively, with 8 bases between them. This CDR3 reads CASSLYPNYGYTF. In DNA, the CDR3 is TGTGCCAGCAGCCTATACCCTAACTATGGCTACACCTTC.

J is TRBJ2-7 and V is TRBV7-2, with 10 bases identical to TRBD2. Germline V CDR1 and CDR2: SGHTA, FQGNSA. Trimming removed 3 bases from V and 1 base from J; junction bases left unmatched: 6. The CDR3 is made up of 16 amino acids. This CDR3 is CASSLGASGGSYEQYF. The CDR3, as DNA: TGTGCCAGCAGCTTGGGCGCTAGCGGGGGTTCCTACGAGCAGTACTTC.

V gene TRBV5-6 combines with J gene TRBJ2-5; D possibly corresponds to TRBD2 (5 bases). CDR3 length: 14 amino acids. The germline V gene encodes CDR1 SGHDT and CDR2 YYEEEE. V lost 5 bases to trimming and J lost 5 bases, with 16 bases between them. CDR3 sequence: CASRKKEVGETQYF. As DNA, the CDR3 is TGTGCCAGCAGGAAAAAGGAGGTGGGCGAGACCCAGTACTTC. The whole variable domain, remainder taken from reference TRBV5-6 and TRBJ2-5, is DAGVTQSPTHLIKTRGQQVTLRCSPKSGHDTVSWYQQALGQGPQFIFQYYEEEERQRGNFPDRFSGHQFPNYSSELNVNALLLGDSALYLCASRKKEVGETQYFGPGTRLLVL.

V and J are TRBV4-1 and TRBJ2-3, with 15 positions matching TRBD2. The CDR3 consists of 19 residues. Germline trimming cut 4 bases from V and 1 base from J; bases unmatched to any gene: 9. Germline V CDR1 and CDR2: MGHRA, YSYEKL. CDR3 loop: CASSRDGTSGRRGTDTQYF. The CDR3, as DNA: TGCGCCAGCAGCCGAGATGGGACTAGCGGGAGGAGGGGCACAGATACGCAGTATTTT.

V is TRBV7-9 and J is TRBJ2-2; D remains ambiguous. Trimming removed 4 bases from V and 1 base from J, with 13 bases in between. Germline loops: CDR1 SEHNR, CDR2 FQNEAQ (reference sequence). The CDR3 has 16 residues. The chain's CDR3 is CASSSSPWRNTGELFF. The CDR3 DNA reads TGTGCCAGCAGCTCCTCTCCTTGGAGGAACACCGGGGAGCTGTTTTTT. Drawing the rest from reference TRBV7-9 and TRBJ2-2, the complete variable domain is DTGVSQNPRHKITKRGQNVTFRCDPISEHNRLYWYRQTLGQGPEFLTYFQNEAQLEKSRLLSDRFSAERPKGSFSTLEIQRTEQGDSAMYLCASSSSPWRNTGELFFGEGSRLTVL.

This chain connects TRBV5-1 to TRBJ2-7; 7 bases are shared with TRBD2. The ends lost 6 bases at V and 0 bases at J; junction bases unmatched: 9. Per germline, CDR1 SGHRS and CDR2 YFSETQ. This CDR3 spans 15 amino acids. CDR3 DNA sequence: TGCGCCAGCACCCGGGCAGCGGGGAGCTCCTACGAGCAGTACTTC. It is translated as CASTRAAGSSYEQYF.